The next 31 T cell receptor beta chains were all read from a single sample in a study of T-cell reconstitution after alpha-beta-depleted transplantation in children. Unique molecular identifiers were used in preparing the TCRbeta library. TCRdb analysed the PCR reads with MiXCR anew, one entry per CDR3 protein. The sample lists 600,000 to 700,000 distinct CDR3 sequences, around 13% occurring once. The source material was PBMCs, sampled before TCRalphabeta/CD19-depleted stem cell transplant. Receptor source: a girl aged 2-9 years with congenital amegakaryocytic thrombocytopenia, due to receive a stem cell transplant.

This clonotype came up many times. The CDR3 protein is CASGLDSLRGENEQYF. The CDR3 DNA reads as TGTGCTAGTGGTTTGGATAGTTTGAGAGGGGAGAACGAGCAGTACTTC. The V and J genes are TRBV12-5 and TRBJ2-7; D possibly uses TRBD1 or TRBD2 (5 bases each). The germline V gene encodes CDR1 LGHNT and CDR2 FRNRAP. Trimming pared 1 base from V and 5 bases from J, leaving 18 bases between. CDR3 length equals 16 residues.

Many counts were recorded for this clonotype. V is TRBV20-1 and J is TRBJ2-1; 13 bases are shared with TRBD2. Germline-derived CDR1 and CDR2 are DFQATT and SNEGSKA (reference sequence). V was pared by 2 bases and J by 2 bases, with 6 bases of the junction left unmatched. The CDR3 covers 17 residues. CDR3 in DNA: TGCAGTGCTAGAACCGGGACTAGCGGGAATACCTACAATGAGCAGTTCTTC. Translation gives CSARTGTSGNTYNEQFF.

The V and J genes are TRBV20-1 and TRBJ2-5; a weak D match, TRBD1 (6 bases). V was pared by 6 bases and J by 1 base, with 12 bases between. CDR3 size: 13 residues. Germline values: CDR1 DFQATT, CDR2 SNEGSKA (reference sequence). The CDR3 region is CSAADSFQETQYF. The CDR3 DNA sequence: TGCAGTGCGGCGGACAGTTTCCAAGAGACCCAGTACTTC.

There are many counts of this clonotype. The gene calls are TRBV7-2 and TRBJ2-2; the D gene could be TRBD1 or TRBD2 (5 bases each). This CDR3 has 16 residues. The V and J ends lost 4 bases and 0 bases respectively, with 12 bases between them. The germline gives CDR1 SGHTA, CDR2 FQGNSA. The CDR3 loop is CASSYRDGPNTGELFF. As DNA, the CDR3 is TGTGCCAGCAGCTATCGGGACGGACCGAACACCGGGGAGCTGTTTTTT.

This clonotype has more than one count but fewer than ten. CDR3 sequence (DNA): TGTGCCAGCAGCTTAGAGACTAGCGGGGAGTACGAGCAGTACTTC. Amino acids: CASSLETSGEYEQYF. The chain has TRBV11-2 and TRBJ2-7; 11 bases map to TRBD2. CDR1 is SGHAT and CDR2 is FQNNGV in the germline V gene. This CDR3 is built from 15 residues. Unmatched junction bases numbered 2, after V lost 0 bases and J lost 4 bases.

This clonotype occurred a few times. The chain uses TRBV5-1 and TRBJ2-6; TRBD2 aligns across 8 bases. The CDR3 runs to 18 residues. From germline, CDR1 is SGHRS and CDR2 YFSETQ. J gave up 3 bases and V 4 bases, and 12 bases lay outside the gene matches. The CDR3 here is CASSTSGAGEYGANVLTF. DNA of the CDR3: TGCGCCAGCAGCACTTCCGGAGCGGGGGAGTATGGGGCCAACGTCCTGACTTTC.

Many counts were recorded for this clonotype. The CDR3 DNA follows: TGTGCCAGCAGTTTTGACCCGATTCAGTACTTC. It is translated as CASSFDPIQYF. This chain connects TRBV12-3 or TRBV12-4 to TRBJ2-4; D is ambiguous. Trimming shortened V by 3 bases and J by 10 bases, and 7 bases separated the two germline ends. The CDR3 spans 11 residues.

The chain uses TRBV5-1 and TRBJ2-1, with D uncertain. Trimming stripped 0 bases from V and 4 bases from J, with 11 bases between. The CDR3 consists of 15 residues. Germline V gene lookup returns CDR1 SGHRS and CDR2 YFSETQ. CDR3 sequence: CASSLGSASYNEQFF. CDR3 DNA: TGCGCCAGCAGCTTGGGGTCGGCGTCGTACAATGAGCAGTTCTTC.

This clonotype has more than one count but fewer than ten. This chain uses TRBV5-1 with TRBJ1-1, with D possibly matching TRBD1 (5 bases). The CDR3 has 13 amino acids. The V end was cut by 5 bases, the J end by 6 bases, with 14 bases between. Germline V gene data show CDR1 as SGHRS and CDR2 as YFSETQ. The CDR3: CASSPRVGAEAFF. As DNA, the CDR3 is TGCGCCAGCAGTCCTCGGGTGGGGGCTGAAGCTTTCTTT.

This clonotype came up once. The chain is built from TRBV4-2 and TRBJ1-4; D remains unclear. Trimming pared 5 bases from V and 8 bases from J, leaving 12 bases between. The germline V gene has CDR1 LGHNA and CDR2 YNFKEQ. CDR3 length: 13 residues. CDR3 residues: CASSFGLREKLFF. The CDR3 region has the DNA TGTGCCAGCAGCTTCGGGCTCAGGGAAAAACTGTTTTTT.

The rearrangement uses TRBV2 and TRBJ2-1, with unresolved D. Trimming stripped 2 bases from V and 0 bases from J, with 8 bases between. Germline V lookup: CDR1 SNHLY, CDR2 FYNNEI. The CDR3 has 15 residues. In DNA form, the CDR3 reads TGTGCCAGCAGTGAAATCTTGAGCTCCTACAATGAGCAGTTCTTC. Translated: CASSEILSSYNEQFF.

This clonotype was found many times. The V gene is TRBV5-1, the J gene TRBJ1-1; no firm D call. The CDR3 length is 13 residues. Germline assignment: CDR1 SGHRS and CDR2 YFSETQ. The V end was cut by 4 bases, the J end by 5 bases, with 12 bases between. The CDR3 protein is CASSVFSRTEAFF. The CDR3 nucleotides are TGCGCCAGCAGCGTGTTCTCTCGAACTGAAGCTTTCTTT. Full variable domain (outside the CDR3, taken from reference TRBV5-1 and TRBJ1-1): KAGVTQTPRYLIKTRGQQVTLSCSPISGHRSVSWYQQTPGQGLQFLFEYFSETQRNKGNFPGRFSGRQFSNSRSEMNVSTLELGDSALYLCASSVFSRTEAFFGQGTRLTVV.

The chain uses TRBV5-1 and TRBJ2-7; D possibly matches TRBD1 or TRBD2 (5 bases each). This CDR3 has 15 residues. Germline V gives CDR1 SGHRS, CDR2 YFSETQ. Deletions cut 6 bases from V and 6 bases from J, with 22 bases between. This CDR3 reads CASNNRDGGAIEQYF. The CDR3 region has the DNA TGCGCCAGCAACAACCGGGACGGAGGTGCTATCGAGCAGTACTTC.

This chain uses TRBV5-1 with TRBJ2-1, with D unclear. Trimming shortened V by 0 bases and J by 0 bases, and 7 bases separated the two germline ends. The CDR3 is made up of 15 amino acids. Germline CDR1 SGHRS, CDR2 YFSETQ. As DNA, the CDR3 is TGCGCCAGCAGCTTGGGTCAGGCCTCCTACAATGAGCAGTTCTTC. It encodes CASSLGQASYNEQFF.

This clonotype was detected many times. V is TRBV9 and J is TRBJ2-3; D ambiguous. The CDR3 has 14 amino acids. Trimming shortened V by 4 bases and J by 4 bases, and 13 bases separated the two germline ends. Germline CDR1 SGDLS, CDR2 YYNGEE. The CDR3 sequence: CASSPTVRADTQYF. The CDR3, as DNA: TGTGCCAGCAGCCCGACCGTTCGGGCAGATACGCAGTATTTT.

With respect to this clonotype: A clone one base away is much larger, so this may be a read error. In this CDR3 the conserved last residue, phenylalanine or tryptophan, is missing, so a read error is likely. This sequence joins TRBV29-1 and TRBJ2-7, with D possibly TRBD2 on 5 matching bases. V lost 5 bases, J lost 2 bases, and 13 bases lay in between. The CDR3 length is 13 residues. Germline CDR1 reads SQVTM; CDR2 reads ANQGSEA. The CDR3 loop reads CSVLAPGPYEQYI. Here the CDR3 DNA reads TGCAGCGTTCTAGCCCCCGGTCCCTACGAGCAGTACATC.

The chain couples TRBV5-1 to TRBJ2-2, with 7 positions matching TRBD2. CDR1 SGHRS and CDR2 YFSETQ come from the germline V gene. The junction had 18 bases not matched to a gene; V was cut back by 4 bases and J by 0 bases. The CDR3 is 20 residues long. The DNA of the CDR3 is TGCGCCAGCAGCCAGCCAAGGGACTACTCCTTTCGAGCGAACACCGGGGAGCTGTTTTTT. Translation: CASSQPRDYSFRANTGELFF.

At least ten counts were recorded for this clonotype. The gene calls are TRBV9 and TRBJ1-1; the D is unclear. Between the trimmed V and J ends, which lost 0 bases and 3 bases, there was a span of 6 bases. Germline values: CDR1 SGDLS, CDR2 YYNGEE. This CDR3 contains 13 residues. The CDR3 bases are TGTGCCAGCAGCGTAGAGGGTTACACTGAAGCTTTCTTT. The encoded protein is CASSVEGYTEAFF.

This clonotype occurred many times. The rearrangement uses TRBV20-1 and TRBJ1-5; 8 bases fit TRBD1. The CDR3 is 12 amino acids. Germline-derived CDR1 and CDR2 are DFQATT and SNEGSKA (reference sequence). The V segment lost 5 bases and the J segment 5 bases; nucleotides outside the gene matches: 2. The CDR3 bases are TGCAGTGCTTCACAGGGGGATCAGCCCCAGCATTTT. This sequence encodes CSASQGDQPQHF.

This clonotype was picked up a small number of times. This rearrangement joins TRBV19 to TRBJ2-7, with D uncertain. The CDR3 spans 13 residues. Trimming removed 1 base at V and 7 bases at J, with 11 bases between. From germline, CDR1 is LNHDA and CDR2 SQIVND (reference sequence). CDR3 loop: CASSIAGWEEQYF. The DNA of the CDR3 is TGTGCCAGTAGTATAGCTGGATGGGAAGAGCAGTACTTC. Full variable domain (remainder filled in from reference TRBV19 and TRBJ2-7): DGGITQSPKYLFRKEGQNVTLSCEQNLNHDAMYWYRQDPGQGLRLIYYSQIVNDFQKGDIAEGYSVSREKKESFPLTVTSAQKNPTAFYLCASSIAGWEEQYFGPGTRLTVT.

The chain couples TRBV27 to TRBJ2-4; 11 bases are shared with TRBD2. Germline CDR1 reads MNHEY; CDR2 reads SMNVEV (reference sequence). The CDR3 consists of 16 residues. V lost 4 bases to trimming and J lost 6 bases; unmatched junction nucleotides: 8. CDR3 sequence: CASSSTSGRSRNIQYF. In nucleotides, the CDR3 is TGTGCCAGCAGTTCCACTAGCGGGAGATCTAGAAACATTCAGTACTTC.

There are many counts of this clonotype. The rearrangement uses TRBV20-1 and TRBJ1-3; 9 bases are shared with TRBD1. Losses at the gene ends were 6 bases for V and 4 bases for J; bases not matched to a gene: 10. Germline-derived CDR1 and CDR2 are DFQATT and SNEGSKA (reference sequence). The CDR3 sequence is 15 residues long. CDR3 protein: CSATVGTGSGNTIYF. CDR3 bases: TGCAGTGCGACAGTGGGGACAGGGTCAGGAAACACCATATATTTT.

Of note for this clonotype: Mismatch with germline at one junction end may stem from a read error. The rearrangement uses TRBV29-1 and TRBJ2-7, with D maybe TRBD1 (6 bases). The CDR3 sequence is 15 residues long. Germline V lookup: CDR1 SQVTM, CDR2 ANQGSEA. For the CDR3, the DNA is TGCAGCGTTGAAGATCAAGGACAGAGCTCCTACGAGCCGTACTTC. Encoded protein: CSVEDQGQSSYEPYF.

The CDR3 nucleotides read TGCAGTGCAGGGGAGCCGGGGACTAGTGCGGATGAGCAGTTCTTC. Encoded protein: CSAGEPGTSADEQFF. The chain employs TRBV20-1 and TRBJ2-1, with 8 nucleotides matching TRBD2. The CDR3 runs to 15 residues. Germline values: CDR1 DFQATT, CDR2 SNEGSKA (reference sequence). V trimming: 6 bases; J trimming: 8 bases; junction bases outside the gene matches: 15.

The J gene is TRBJ2-2, the V gene TRBV5-1, with D perhaps TRBD1 (5 bases). Between the trimmed V and J ends, which lost 4 bases and 0 bases, there was a span of 13 bases. This CDR3 contains 16 residues. Germline V lookup: CDR1 SGHRS, CDR2 YFSETQ. The chain's CDR3 is CASSATRQTNTGELFF. CDR3 bases: TGCGCCAGCAGCGCGACCCGACAGACGAACACCGGGGAGCTGTTTTTT.

As to this clonotype: With a much larger clone just one base away, this may be a read error. The chain carries TRBV20-1 and TRBJ2-2; TRBD1 or TRBD2 may be the D gene (5 bases each). Per the germline V gene, CDR1 is DFQATT and CDR2 is SNEGSKA (reference sequence). The CDR3 runs 16 residues. The CDR3 protein is CNATGFGDRFSGELFF. Written as DNA, the CDR3 is TGCAATGCTACTGGCTTTGGGGACCGCTTCTCCGGGGAGCTGTTTTTT.

The J gene is TRBJ2-5, the V gene TRBV5-6; 10 bases are shared with TRBD2. V gave up 3 bases and J gave up 3 bases; unmatched junction bases: 5. This CDR3 has 15 amino acids. Germline values: CDR1 SGHDT, CDR2 YYEEEE. The CDR3 loop reads CASSSTGTSEETQYF. As DNA, the CDR3 is TGTGCCAGCAGCTCCACCGGGACTAGCGAAGAGACCCAGTACTTC.

This sequence joins TRBV11-2 and TRBJ2-7, with TRBD2 matching 8 bases. V gave up 5 bases and J gave up 2 bases; unmatched junction bases: 5. Germline V CDR1 and CDR2: SGHAT, FQNNGV. CDR3 length: 14 amino acids. CDR3 in DNA: TGTGCCAGCAGCGCTAGCGGGCCGGCCTACGAGCAGTACTTC. Protein product: CASSASGPAYEQYF.

CDR3 residues: CASSLWERGNQPQHF. The CDR3 nucleotides are TGTGCCAGCAGCTTGTGGGAGAGGGGCAATCAGCCCCAGCATTTT. V and J are TRBV5-6 and TRBJ1-5, with D hard to call. Germline-derived CDR1 and CDR2 are SGHDT and YYEEEE. V lost 1 base and J lost 2, with 10 bases in between. The CDR3 has 15 amino acids.

In regard to this clonotype: No conserved phenylalanine or tryptophan ends this CDR3, so it is likely a read error. The rearrangement joins TRBV12-3 or TRBV12-4 to TRBJ2-3, with TRBD2 matching over 7 bases. Unmatched junction bases numbered 4, after V lost 3 bases and J lost 1 base. The CDR3 runs 15 residues. The chain's CDR3 is CASSLSTSGTDTQYY. The CDR3 nucleotides are TGTGCCAGCAGTTTGTCTACTAGCGGCACAGATACGCAGTATTAT.

Many counts were recorded for this clonotype. This chain links TRBV5-5 with TRBJ1-5; 9 bases map to TRBD1. The CDR3 runs 16 residues. Germline CDR1 reads SGHKS; CDR2 reads YYEKEE (reference sequence). Unmatched junction bases numbered 13, after V lost 5 bases and J lost 7 bases. CDR3 residues: CASSLRTGGSGQPQHF. In DNA form, the CDR3 reads TGTGCCAGCAGTCTTCGTACAGGGGGCTCGGGACAGCCCCAGCATTTT.